This TCR beta chain is drawn from a study of siplizumab effects on memory and regulatory T cells (dated by TCRdb to the late 2010s). Background on the whole study: The study looked at the effect of siplizumab, an anti-CD2 antibody, on alloreactive T-cell subsets in allogeneic mixed lymphocyte reactions made from human PBMCs. Summary of the overall study and its limitations: Greater diversity appeared to be present in unstimulated naive T cells than in memory T cells, and a substantial contribution to the alloresponse seemed to be made by naive cells. Roughly 80-96% of proliferating CD4+ or CD8+ clones could not be assigned a naive or memory phenotype. Sequences below about 10^-5 frequency were poorly captured, so only a minor fraction of alloreactive clones could be mapped to unstimulated subsets. Of the alloreactive CD4+ clones that could be mapped, the Treg-derived share averaged almost 70% with siplizumab compared with 26.9% in control reactions. Siplizumab significantly reduced the cumulative frequency of alloreactive sequences traceable to unstimulated CD4+ memory T cells. Whether proliferating Tregs from siplizumab cultures actually had suppressive function was not functionally confirmed.

Regarding this clone: This clone's antigen is unknown. No base qualities exist here, and no much larger clone lies one base off it.

Taken from cysteine to phenylalanine, the CDR3 has 11 residues. Only the CDR3 portion is preserved as DNA: 33 bases, with reading frame beginning at the first base. The germline V gene specifies MNHEY as CDR1 and SVGAGI as CDR2. Deletion took 6 bases off V and 4 bases off J, with a span of 6 bases between the germline ends. Sorted unstimulated T cells, along with proliferating T cells recovered from mixed lymphocyte reactions, underwent TCRbeta CDR3 sequencing. Fresh whole blood from around 11 HLA-typed healthy donors was used to isolate PBMCs. Unstimulated CD4+ regulatory T cells were FACS-sorted to map the origin of alloreactive clones. Libraries were built with the immunoSEQ multiplex PCR assay. Each sample had roughly 90,000 TCR templates assayed by the deep sequencing platform. Genomic DNA extracted from sorted T cells was the material used for TCRbeta CDR3 sequencing. The study's own analysis went as follows. The R programming language was used for clonal analysis of TCRbeta CDR3 data. Unstimulated samples were compared with post-reaction CFSE-low samples to define alloreactive CD4+ and CD8+ clones. By matching sequences to the repertoires of sorted unstimulated Treg and non-Treg cells, each alloreactive CD4+ clone was assigned a regulatory or non-regulatory origin. As stored in TCRdb, this immuneACCESS dataset retains in-frame rearrangements with V and J assigned. A fraction of the clones does not appear; measured against another copy, unresolved V genes explain less than half of the discrepancy, and the remainder lacks a known reason. Clone size and V and J calls were adopted from that table, with D and trimming inferred from the DNA. A total of tens of thousands of clones appear in this sample, 80% to 90% of them only once. The ten biggest clones cover 1.5% to 2% of the sample.

This receptor was obtained from a human donor in good health. The chain is made from TRBV6-5 and TRBJ1-1; the D segment cannot be called with confidence. Sequences were obtained from Tregs sorted from blood. The CDR3 corresponds to CASRGGTEAFF. The DNA sequence is TGTGCCAGCAGGGGAGGCACTGAAGCTTTCTTT.